In its sample, the clone carrying this T cell receptor beta chain was seen many times. The antigen is not known. This CDR3 has 15 amino acids. CDR1 is MNHNS and CDR2 is SASEGT in the germline V gene. V lost 8 bases to trimming and J lost 6 bases; unmatched junction nucleotides: 11. This sample stems from a study of T cells in Graves' hyperthyroidism and ophthalmopathy. From RNA transcripts, TCR beta CDR3 regions were amplified. The TCR CDR3 was amplified in a first-round RT-PCR using the HTBI primer set. A single record per CDR3 protein comes from TCRdb applying MiXCR to the multiplex PCR reads. Of a few hundred thousand distinct CDR3 sequences listed, roughly 15% are singletons. Study results and caveats: Blood also held most thyroid clonotypes expanded beyond 0.001. Before onset, ophthalmopathy was predicted by the model a median roughly six months earlier.

Individuals with ophthalmopathy presented a Clinical Activity Score of at least 3, a NOSPECS grade of at least 4 and a duration under 3 months. Diagnostic decisions used clinical symptoms, serum thyroxine and TRAb, thyroid ultrasound and orbital computed tomography. The chain has TRBV6-1 and TRBJ2-2, with 8 positions matching TRBD2. This receptor was obtained from a woman between 40 and 50 years old with Graves' ophthalmopathy. The source material was blood. The CDR3 nucleotides read TGTGCCAGCCGGTACCAGAGCGGGAGTCCCGGGGAGCTGTTTTTT. This sequence encodes CASRYQSGSPGELFF.